This TCR beta chain was retrieved from a study of a mutant IDH1 vaccine in newly diagnosed glioma. The study, taken as a whole, reports: The vaccine induced immune responses, and these occurred in about 93% of patients.

The CDR3 runs 14 residues. Germline loops: CDR1 SNHLY, CDR2 FYNNEI. The V segment lost 5 bases and the J segment 6 bases; nucleotides outside the gene matches: 10. This clone has only a few counts. What it recognizes is unknown. Time point denoted: week 47, end of study. With topical imiquimod, each dose of the vaccine consisted of 300 ug of mutant IDH1 20-mer peptide. TCRdb keeps only in-frame clones here, not all; method: immunoSEQ multiplex PCR. The sample holds tens of thousands of clones, less than 80% seen once. This chain connects TRBV2 to TRBJ2-7; 7 positions match TRBD1. The clonotype comes from a man aged 45 to 65 with glioma. The sequencing used PBMCs, collected from a glioma patient whose treatment included an IDH1 peptide vaccine. The CDR3 DNA sequence: TGTGCCAGCAGTACCGGGACAGAGTCCATCGAGCAGTACTTC. Its translation is CASSTGTESIEQYF. The complete variable domain, with remaining parts taken from reference TRBV2 and TRBJ2-7, reads EPEVTQTPSHQVTQMGQEVILRCVPISNHLYFYWYRQILGQKVEFLVSFYNNEISEKSEIFDDQFSVERPDGSNFTLKIRSTKLEDSAMYFCASSTGTESIEQYFGPGTRLTVT.